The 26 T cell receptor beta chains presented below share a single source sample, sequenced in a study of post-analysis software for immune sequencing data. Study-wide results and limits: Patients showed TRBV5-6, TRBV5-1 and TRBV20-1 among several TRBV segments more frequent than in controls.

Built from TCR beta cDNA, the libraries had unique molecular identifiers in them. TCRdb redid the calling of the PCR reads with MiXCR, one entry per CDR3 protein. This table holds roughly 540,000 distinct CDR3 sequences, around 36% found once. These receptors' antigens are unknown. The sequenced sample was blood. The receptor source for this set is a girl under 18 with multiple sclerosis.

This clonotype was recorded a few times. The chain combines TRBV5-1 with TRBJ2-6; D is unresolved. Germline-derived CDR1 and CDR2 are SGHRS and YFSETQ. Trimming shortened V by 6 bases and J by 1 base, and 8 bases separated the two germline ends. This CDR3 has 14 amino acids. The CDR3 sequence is CASTRTSGANVLTF. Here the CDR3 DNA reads TGCGCCAGCACCCGAACATCTGGGGCCAACGTCCTGACTTTC. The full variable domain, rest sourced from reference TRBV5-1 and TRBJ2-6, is KAGVTQTPRYLIKTRGQQVTLSCSPISGHRSVSWYQQTPGQGLQFLFEYFSETQRNKGNFPGRFSGRQFSNSRSEMNVSTLELGDSALYLCASTRTSGANVLTFGAGSRLTVL.

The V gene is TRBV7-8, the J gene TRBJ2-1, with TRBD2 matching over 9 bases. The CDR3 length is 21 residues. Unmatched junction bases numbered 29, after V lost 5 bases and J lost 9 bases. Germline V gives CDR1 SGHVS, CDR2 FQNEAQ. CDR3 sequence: CASSPTRIMTRAAGGPVEQFF. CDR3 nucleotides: TGTGCCAGCAGCCCAACCCGAATAATGACACGGGCGGCGGGGGGGCCGGTTGAGCAGTTCTTC.

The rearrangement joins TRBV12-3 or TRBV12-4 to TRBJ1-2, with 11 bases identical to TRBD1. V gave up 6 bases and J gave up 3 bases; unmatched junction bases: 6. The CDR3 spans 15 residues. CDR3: CASSPDRGPDYGYTF. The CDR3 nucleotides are TGTGCCAGCAGCCCGGACAGGGGGCCTGACTATGGCTACACCTTC.

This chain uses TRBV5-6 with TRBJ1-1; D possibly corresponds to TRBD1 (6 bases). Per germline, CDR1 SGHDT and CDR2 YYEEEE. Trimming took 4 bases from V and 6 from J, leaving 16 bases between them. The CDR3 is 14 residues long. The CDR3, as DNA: TGTGCCAGCAGCCCCACAGGGACCCTCCCTGAAGCTTTCTTT. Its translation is CASSPTGTLPEAFF.

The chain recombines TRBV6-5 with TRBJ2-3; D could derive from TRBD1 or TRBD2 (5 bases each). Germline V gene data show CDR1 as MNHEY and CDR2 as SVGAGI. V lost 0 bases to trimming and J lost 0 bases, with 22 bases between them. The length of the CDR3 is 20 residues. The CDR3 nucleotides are TGTGCCAGCAGTTACTCGATTGTTGGGACGGGCTCCACTAGCACAGATACGCAGTATTTT. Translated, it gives CASSYSIVGTGSTSTDTQYF.

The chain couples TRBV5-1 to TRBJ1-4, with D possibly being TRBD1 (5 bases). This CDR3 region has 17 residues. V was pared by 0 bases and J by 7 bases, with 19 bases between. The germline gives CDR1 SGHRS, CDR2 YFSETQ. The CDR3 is CASSLDRTSGSGEKLFF. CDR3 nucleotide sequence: TGCGCCAGCAGCTTGGATAGGACATCGGGTTCGGGTGAAAAACTGTTTTTT.

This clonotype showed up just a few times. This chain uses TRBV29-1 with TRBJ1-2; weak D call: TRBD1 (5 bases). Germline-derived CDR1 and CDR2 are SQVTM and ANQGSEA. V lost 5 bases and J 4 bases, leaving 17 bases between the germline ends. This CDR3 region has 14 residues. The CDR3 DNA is TGCAGCGTTTTCCAGGGTGCGTACTTCTATGGCTACACCTTC. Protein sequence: CSVFQGAYFYGYTF.

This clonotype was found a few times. CDR3 protein: CASSPYSSYEQYF. CDR3 coding DNA: TGTGCCAGCAGCCCCTACAGTTCCTACGAGCAGTACTTC. The rearrangement links TRBV7-9 to TRBJ2-7; D is unresolved. V was clipped by 5 bases and J by 1 base, with 9 bases between them. Germline lookup yields CDR1 SEHNR and CDR2 FQNEAQ (reference sequence). This CDR3 spans 13 amino acids.

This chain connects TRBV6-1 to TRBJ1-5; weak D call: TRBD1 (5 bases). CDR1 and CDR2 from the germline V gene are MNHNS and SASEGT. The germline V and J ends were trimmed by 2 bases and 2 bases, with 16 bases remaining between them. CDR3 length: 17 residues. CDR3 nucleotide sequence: TGTGCCAGCAGTGAAAACGGGGCAGGAATTCGCAATCAGCCCCAGCATTTT. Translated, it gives CASSENGAGIRNQPQHF.

The CDR3 region is CSASQQVSYEQYF. As DNA, the CDR3 is TGCAGTGCTAGCCAACAGGTTAGCTACGAGCAGTACTTC. The chain carries TRBV20-1 and TRBJ2-7, with D perhaps TRBD1 (5 bases). Between the trimmed V and J ends, which lost 3 bases and 3 bases, there was a span of 12 bases. The CDR3 has 13 amino acids. Germline V gene sequence: CDR1 DFQATT, CDR2 SNEGSKA (reference sequence).

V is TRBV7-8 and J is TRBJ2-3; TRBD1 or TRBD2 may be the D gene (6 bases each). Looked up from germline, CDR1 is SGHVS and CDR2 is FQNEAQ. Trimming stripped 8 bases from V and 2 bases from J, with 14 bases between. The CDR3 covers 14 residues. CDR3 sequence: CASETRDNTDTQYF. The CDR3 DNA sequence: TGTGCCAGCGAGACGCGGGACAACACAGATACGCAGTATTTT.

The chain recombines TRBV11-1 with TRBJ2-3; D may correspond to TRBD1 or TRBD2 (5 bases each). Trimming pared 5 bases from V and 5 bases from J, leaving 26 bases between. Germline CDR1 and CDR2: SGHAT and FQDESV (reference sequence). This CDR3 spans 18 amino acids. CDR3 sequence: CASSVFLLGTAMEDTQYF. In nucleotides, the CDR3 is TGTGCCAGCAGCGTTTTTTTGCTGGGGACCGCCATGGAAGATACGCAGTATTTT.

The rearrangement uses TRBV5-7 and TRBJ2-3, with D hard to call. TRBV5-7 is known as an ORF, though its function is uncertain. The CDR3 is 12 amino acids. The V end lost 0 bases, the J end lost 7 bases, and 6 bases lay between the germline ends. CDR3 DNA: TGTGCCAGCAGCTTGGCAAGGCATACGCAGTATTTT. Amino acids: CASSLARHTQYF.

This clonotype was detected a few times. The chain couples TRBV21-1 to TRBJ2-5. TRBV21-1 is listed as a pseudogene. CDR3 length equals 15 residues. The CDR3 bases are TGTGCCAGCAGCAAAGGAGTACAGTACCAAGAGACCCAGTACTTC. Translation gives CASSKGVQYQETQYF.

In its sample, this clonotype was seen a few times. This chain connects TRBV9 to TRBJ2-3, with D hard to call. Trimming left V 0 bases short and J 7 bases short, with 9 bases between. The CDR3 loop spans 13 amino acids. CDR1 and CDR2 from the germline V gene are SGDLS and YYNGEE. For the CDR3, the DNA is TGTGCCAGCAGCGTAGCGGAGCTAAATACGCAGTATTTT. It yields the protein CASSVAELNTQYF. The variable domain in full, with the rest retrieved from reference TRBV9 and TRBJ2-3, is DSGVTQTPKHLITATGQRVTLRCSPRSGDLSVYWYQQSLDQGLQFLIQYYNGEERAKGNILERFSAQQFPDLHSELNLSSLELGDSALYFCASSVAELNTQYFGPGTRLTVL.

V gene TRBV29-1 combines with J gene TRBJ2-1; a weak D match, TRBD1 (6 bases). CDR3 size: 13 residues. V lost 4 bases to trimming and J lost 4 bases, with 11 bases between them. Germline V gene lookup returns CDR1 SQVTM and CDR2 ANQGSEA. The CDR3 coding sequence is TGCAGCGTTGCACAGGGCCTATACAATGAGCAGTTCTTC. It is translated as CSVAQGLYNEQFF.

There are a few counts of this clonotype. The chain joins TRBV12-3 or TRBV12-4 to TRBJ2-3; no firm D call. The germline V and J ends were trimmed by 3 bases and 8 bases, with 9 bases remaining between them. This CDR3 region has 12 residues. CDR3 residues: CASSLESGTQYF. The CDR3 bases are TGTGCCAGCAGTTTGGAAAGTGGTACGCAGTATTTT.

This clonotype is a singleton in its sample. CDR3 nucleotides: TGTGCCAGCGGGTGGGGCAGCCAAGAGACCCAGTACTTC. Translating it yields CASGWGSQETQYF. The J gene is TRBJ2-5, the V gene TRBV5-5; D is perhaps TRBD1 (5 bases). V lost 7 bases and J 1 base, leaving 11 bases between the germline ends. From germline, CDR1 is SGHKS and CDR2 YYEKEE (reference sequence). CDR3 length: 13 residues.

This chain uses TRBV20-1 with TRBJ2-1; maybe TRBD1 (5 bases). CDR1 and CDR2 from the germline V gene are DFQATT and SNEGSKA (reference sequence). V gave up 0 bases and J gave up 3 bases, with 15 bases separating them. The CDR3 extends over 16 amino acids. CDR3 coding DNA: TGCAGTGCTAGAGATAGGGCAGGGAAAGGCTACAATGAGCAGTTCTTC. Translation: CSARDRAGKGYNEQFF.

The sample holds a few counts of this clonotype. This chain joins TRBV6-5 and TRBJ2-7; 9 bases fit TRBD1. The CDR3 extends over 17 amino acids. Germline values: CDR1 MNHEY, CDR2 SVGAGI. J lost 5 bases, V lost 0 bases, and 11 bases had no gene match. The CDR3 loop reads CASSYSRFGTGSHEQYF. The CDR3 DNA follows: TGTGCCAGCAGTTACTCGAGGTTCGGGACAGGGTCCCACGAGCAGTACTTC.

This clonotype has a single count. The CDR3 region is CASSHQFPGTSADTQYF. CDR3 nucleotides: TGTGCCAGCAGCCATCAATTTCCGGGAACTAGTGCAGATACGCAGTATTTT. This rearrangement joins TRBV7-9 to TRBJ2-3, with TRBD2 as a possible D gene (5 bases). Germline V gene data show CDR1 as SEHNR and CDR2 as FQNEAQ (reference sequence). Trimming pared 5 bases from V and 4 bases from J, leaving 22 bases between. The CDR3 runs 17 residues.

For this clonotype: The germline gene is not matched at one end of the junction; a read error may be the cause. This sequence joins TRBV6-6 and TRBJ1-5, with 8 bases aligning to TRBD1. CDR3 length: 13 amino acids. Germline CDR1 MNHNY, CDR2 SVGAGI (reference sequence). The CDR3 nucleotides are TGTGTCAGCAGGACAGGGCTCAATCAGCCCCAGCATTTT. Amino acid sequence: CVSRTGLNQPQHF.

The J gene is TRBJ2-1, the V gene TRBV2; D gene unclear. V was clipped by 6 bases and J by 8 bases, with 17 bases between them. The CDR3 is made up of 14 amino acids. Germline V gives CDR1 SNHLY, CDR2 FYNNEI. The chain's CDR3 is CASSPSRSHDEQFF. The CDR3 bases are TGTGCCAGCAGCCCTTCTCGGTCGCATGATGAGCAGTTCTTC.

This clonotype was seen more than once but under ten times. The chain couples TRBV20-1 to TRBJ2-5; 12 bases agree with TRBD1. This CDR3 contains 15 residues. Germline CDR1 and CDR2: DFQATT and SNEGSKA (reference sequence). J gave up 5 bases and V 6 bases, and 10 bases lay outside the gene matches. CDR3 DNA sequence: TGCAGTGCAATCCGGGACAGGGGGCTTCGGGAGACCCAGTACTTC. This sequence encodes CSAIRDRGLRETQYF.

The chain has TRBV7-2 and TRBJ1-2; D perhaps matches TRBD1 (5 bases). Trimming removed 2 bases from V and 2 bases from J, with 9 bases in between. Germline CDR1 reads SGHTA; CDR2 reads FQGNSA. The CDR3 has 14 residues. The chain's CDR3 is CASSLPWGNYGYTF. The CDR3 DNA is TGTGCCAGCAGCTTACCCTGGGGGAACTATGGCTACACCTTC. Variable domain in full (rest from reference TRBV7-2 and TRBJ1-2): GAGVSQSPSNKVTEKGKDVELRCDPISGHTALYWYRQSLGQGLEFLIYFQGNSAPDKSGLPSDRFSAERTGGSVSTLTIQRTQQEDSAVYLCASSLPWGNYGYTFGSGTRLTVV.

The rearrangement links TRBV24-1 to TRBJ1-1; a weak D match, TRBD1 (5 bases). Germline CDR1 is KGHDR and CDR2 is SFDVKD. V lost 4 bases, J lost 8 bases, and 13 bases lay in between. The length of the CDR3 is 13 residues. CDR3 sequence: CATSEYGGAEAFF. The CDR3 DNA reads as TGTGCCACCAGTGAATACGGGGGAGCCGAAGCTTTCTTT.